Presented here are 16 T cell receptor beta chains from one specimen sequenced in a study of cytomegalovirus exposure and HLA in healthy donors. Sequencing used immunoSEQ multiplex PCR; TCRdb keeps in-frame clones, though not all of them. The sample has under 200,000 clones, roughly nine tenths seen once. Material: PBMCs. All receptors come from a man aged 18 to 29 in good health and CMV-seropositive.

The chain uses TRBV30 and TRBJ1-2, with TRBD1 matching 8 bases. The CDR3 is 15 residues long. V gave up 4 bases and J gave up 4 bases; unmatched junction bases: 11. In germline, CDR1 is GTSNPN, CDR2 SVGIG (reference sequence). The CDR3 region has the DNA TGTGCCTGGACCCCGGGACAGGCGGAATCCTATGGCTACACCTTC. This gives the protein CAWTPGQAESYGYTF.

The chain couples TRBV29-1 to TRBJ2-3, with TRBD2 matching over 7 bases. Germline values: CDR1 SQVTM, CDR2 ANQGSEA. CDR3 size: 15 residues. J gave up 0 bases and V 6 bases, and 9 bases lay outside the gene matches. Written as DNA, the CDR3 is TGCAGCGTACAACGACTAGCAGCTAGCACAGATACGCAGTATTTT. Its protein product is CSVQRLAASTDTQYF.

V and J are TRBV7-9 and TRBJ2-1, with 10 bases fitting TRBD2. Germline values: CDR1 SEHNR, CDR2 FQNEAQ (reference sequence). The length of the CDR3 is 18 residues. V shed 7 bases, J shed 7 bases, and the junction held 19 bases outside the gene matches. As DNA, the CDR3 is TGTGCCAGCATGGGAGCGGGAGGGCTCCATCCCGGGGCGAATGAGCAGTTCTTC. Its translation: CASMGAGGLHPGANEQFF.

DNA of the CDR3: TGTGCCAGCAGTAGACAGGGGTTCTCCTACAATGAGCAGTTCTTC. This translates into CASSRQGFSYNEQFF. The chain employs TRBV6-5 and TRBJ2-1, with 8 bases aligning to TRBD1. J gave up 0 bases and V 5 bases, and 3 bases lay outside the gene matches. The CDR3 has 15 amino acids. Germline lookup yields CDR1 MNHEY and CDR2 SVGAGI.

The V call is TRBV10-1, the J call TRBJ2-7; a weak D match, TRBD2 (5 bases). CDR1 and CDR2 from the germline V gene are WNHNN and SYGVQD (reference sequence). The CDR3 consists of 13 residues. Trimming left V 3 bases short and J 6 bases short, with 12 bases between. For the CDR3, the DNA is TGCGCCAGCAGTGATCCCCCGGGGAGCGAGCAGTACTTC. Residues: CASSDPPGSEQYF.

The chain carries TRBV7-3 and TRBJ2-7, with 8 bases identical to TRBD1. V lost 6 bases and J lost 2; bases outside the gene matches: 6. There are 14 residues in the CDR3. The V gene's germline CDR1 is SGHTA and CDR2 FQGTGA. For the CDR3, the DNA is TGTGCCAGCAGTTTGGACAGGGCGCCCTACGAGCAGTACTTC. Amino acid sequence: CASSLDRAPYEQYF.

The rearrangement uses TRBV27 and TRBJ2-7, with 8 bases identical to TRBD1. V was pared by 4 bases and J by 2 bases, with 7 bases of the junction left unmatched. Germline CDR1 MNHEY, CDR2 SMNVEV (reference sequence). This CDR3 has 15 residues. The CDR3, as DNA: TGTGCCAGCAGTTCCAGGGACAGGAGGCCCTACGAGCAGTACTTC. As protein: CASSSRDRRPYEQYF.

This rearrangement joins TRBV6-9 to TRBJ2-1, with 9 nucleotides matching TRBD1. V lost 8 bases to trimming and J lost 2 bases; unmatched junction nucleotides: 7. The CDR3 has 15 residues. Germline CDR1 MNHGY, CDR2 SVAAGI. The CDR3 spells CASGWTGVPYNEQFF. The DNA of the CDR3 is TGTGCCAGCGGGTGGACAGGGGTACCCTACAATGAGCAGTTCTTC.

The chain has TRBV30 and TRBJ1-2, with TRBD1 matching over 10 bases. This CDR3 has 15 residues. Germline V CDR1 and CDR2: GTSNPN, SVGIG (reference sequence). The V segment lost 3 bases and the J segment 2 bases; nucleotides outside the gene matches: 6. Here the CDR3 DNA reads TGTGCCTGGAGCCGGACAGGGGGGTTCAACTATGGCTACACCTTC. This codes for CAWSRTGGFNYGYTF.

V and J are TRBV19 and TRBJ2-2, with 9 positions matching TRBD1. Germline values: CDR1 LNHDA, CDR2 SQIVND (reference sequence). This CDR3 has 17 amino acids. J gave up 2 bases and V 4 bases, and 8 bases lay outside the gene matches. The CDR3 sequence is CASSRSRDRVNTGELFF. CDR3 nucleotides: TGTGCCAGTAGTAGGTCCCGGGACAGGGTAAACACCGGGGAGCTGTTTTTT.

The CDR3 DNA reads TGTGCCTGGAGTTCGTGGGAGGAGTCAGATACGCAGTATTTT. It specifies CAWSSWEESDTQYF. J is TRBJ2-3 and V is TRBV30, with D possibly matching TRBD2 (6 bases). Per the germline V gene, CDR1 is GTSNPN and CDR2 is SVGIG (reference sequence). There are 14 residues in the CDR3. The V gene lost 2 bases and the J gene lost 4 bases, with 13 bases spanning the gap.

Of note for this clone: The sample has other DNA sequences that encode this CDR3 too. The chain is built from TRBV5-1 and TRBJ2-2, with 8 bases matching TRBD1. This CDR3 has 12 amino acids. The junction had 0 bases not matched to a gene; V was cut back by 5 bases and J by 6 bases. CDR1 and CDR2 (germline): SGHRS, YFSETQ. The CDR3 DNA sequence: TGCGCCAGCAGACAGGGGGCCGGGGAGCTGTTTTTT. It yields the protein CASRQGAGELFF.

This chain links TRBV2 with TRBJ2-7, with D perhaps matching TRBD2 (5 bases). The CDR3 runs 12 residues. Deletions cut 4 bases from V and 3 bases from J, with 7 bases between. The V gene's germline CDR1 is SNHLY and CDR2 FYNNEI. CDR3 bases: TGTGCCAGCAGTGTGGGGAGCTACGAGCAGTACTTC. This gives the protein CASSVGSYEQYF.

The chain recombines TRBV4-1 with TRBJ2-7; TRBD1 matches at 7 bases. J was trimmed by 6 bases and V by 5 bases; bases with no gene match: 10. Germline V gene lookup returns CDR1 MGHRA and CDR2 YSYEKL. The CDR3 consists of 14 residues. This CDR3 reads CASSSSTGTGEQYF. In DNA form, the CDR3 reads TGCGCCAGCAGCTCATCGACAGGGACCGGCGAGCAGTACTTC.

The V call is TRBV5-1, the J call TRBJ1-2; D is unresolved. Looked up from germline, CDR1 is SGHRS and CDR2 is YFSETQ. There are 13 residues in the CDR3. Trimming removed 5 bases from V and 4 bases from J, with 12 bases in between. CDR3 amino acids: CASREEGIYGYTF. Here the CDR3 DNA reads TGCGCCAGCAGAGAGGAGGGCATCTATGGCTACACCTTC.

The CDR3 nucleotides read TGTGCCAGCAGTTACCCCGGGGGACAGGAGAACAATGAGCAGTTCTTC. Amino acid sequence: CASSYPGGQENNEQFF. The chain combines TRBV6-6 with TRBJ2-1, with 8 bases lining up with TRBD1. This CDR3 has 16 amino acids. The junction had 8 bases not matched to a gene; V was cut back by 2 bases and J by 5 bases. In germline, CDR1 is MNHNY, CDR2 SVGAGI (reference sequence).